This entry lists 18 T cell receptor beta chains sequenced from one sample in a study of T cell repertoires in cytomegalovirus infection. TCRdb ran MiXCR on the reads and lists one entry per CDR3 protein. The sample has about 530,000 distinct CDR3 sequences, around 27% seen once. Sequenced input: PBMCs. These receptor sequences come from a human donor in good health (CMV status not recorded). Some clones in this sample may be carry-over from other donors' samples.

V gene TRBV19 combines with J gene TRBJ1-5; D perhaps matches TRBD1 (6 bases). The CDR3 has 15 amino acids. V was cut by 1 base and J by 4 bases, with 11 bases left in between. Germline loops: CDR1 LNHDA, CDR2 SQIVND (reference sequence). The CDR3 DNA is TGTGCCAGTAGTATAGTTCGGACAGATAATCAGCCCCAGCATTTT. Its translation is CASSIVRTDNQPQHF.

This clonotype appeared many times. V gene TRBV12-5 combines with J gene TRBJ1-1; D is uncertain. The ends were cut back, 0 bases at V and 0 bases at J, with 11 bases in the middle. CDR1 is LGHNT, CDR2 FRNRAP, per germline. This CDR3 comprises 16 residues. CDR3 coding DNA: TGTGCTAGTGGTTTGGTAGTAGGACGGCTGAACACTGAAGCTTTCTTT. It codes for CASGLVVGRLNTEAFF. The full variable domain, with the rest looked up from reference TRBV12-5 and TRBJ1-1, is DARVTQTPRHKVTEMGQEVTMRCQPILGHNTVFWYRQTMMQGLELLAYFRNRAPLDDSGMPKDRFSAEMPDATLATLKIQPSEPRDSAVYFCASGLVVGRLNTEAFFGQGTRLTVV.

The chain links TRBV28 to TRBJ1-4; D perhaps matches TRBD1 (5 bases). V shed 1 base and J shed 4 bases, with 10 bases lying between them. Germline CDR1 MDHEN, CDR2 SYDVKM. The CDR3 spans 15 residues. As DNA, the CDR3 is TGTGCCAGCAGTTTATCCGCAGGGCTTAATGAAAAACTGTTTTTT. As protein: CASSLSAGLNEKLFF.

The chain links TRBV7-2 to TRBJ2-7; D is undetermined. Per germline, CDR1 SGHTA and CDR2 FQGNSA. The CDR3 contains 12 residues. V lost 5 bases to trimming and J lost 3 bases, with 8 bases between them. This CDR3 reads CASSPGLYEQYV. The CDR3 nucleotides read TGTGCCAGCAGCCCCGGGCTCTACGAGCAGTACGTC.

V usage is TRBV4-1 and J usage is TRBJ2-3; D is unresolved. Germline V gene sequence: CDR1 MGHRA, CDR2 YSYEKL. The CDR3 has 18 amino acids. Trimming shortened V by 4 bases and J by 3 bases, and 23 bases separated the two germline ends. CDR3 loop: CASSPSKGQADTTDTQYF. CDR3 in DNA: TGCGCCAGCAGCCCCTCCAAAGGGCAGGCAGACACTACAGATACGCAGTATTTT.

This clonotype occurred a few times. This chain uses TRBV4-3 with TRBJ2-7; TRBD2 matches at 7 bases. J gave up 7 bases and V 0 bases, and 6 bases lay outside the gene matches. The CDR3 length is 14 residues. Germline V CDR1 and CDR2: LGHNA, YSLEER. The CDR3 DNA sequence: TGCGCCAGCAGCCAAGATGGACTAGTCCGAGAGCAGTACTTC. Amino acid sequence: CASSQDGLVREQYF.

Only a few counts were recorded for this clonotype. This sequence joins TRBV4-1 and TRBJ1-4; D may be TRBD1 (5 bases). Trimming cost V 2 bases and J 8 bases, with 12 bases left between them. CDR1 MGHRA and CDR2 YSYEKL come from the germline V gene. This CDR3 has 14 amino acids. The CDR3 here is CASSQIGGDEKLFF. The CDR3 DNA sequence: TGCGCCAGCAGCCAAATCGGGGGTGACGAAAAACTGTTTTTT.

The chain is built from TRBV30 and TRBJ1-1; D ambiguous. Trimming removed 4 bases from V and 2 bases from J, with 5 bases in between. This CDR3 comprises 11 residues. Per germline, CDR1 GTSNPN and CDR2 SVGIG (reference sequence). CDR3 bases: TGTGCCTGGATTCTAAACACTGAAGCTTTCTTT. Its protein is CAWILNTEAFF.

This chain uses TRBV7-9 with TRBJ1-1; 10 bases match TRBD1. Germline assignment: CDR1 SEHNR and CDR2 FQNEAQ (reference sequence). The V gene end was trimmed by 5 bases and the J gene end by 4 bases; junction bases not matched to a gene: 10. The CDR3 consists of 16 residues. In DNA, the CDR3 is TGTGCCAGCAGCCTCCGGGACAGGGGTTTTATCACTGAAGCTTTCTTT. Translated: CASSLRDRGFITEAFF.

Only one count was recorded for this clonotype. This chain joins TRBV6-8 and TRBJ1-1, with a possible D match to TRBD1 (5 bases). The V end lost 6 bases, the J end lost 4 bases, and 12 bases lay between the germline ends. This CDR3 is 13 amino acids long. Looked up from germline, CDR1 is MNHGY and CDR2 is SAAAGT. The CDR3 coding sequence is TGTGCCAGCAGGAACGTGGGGGGCACTGAAGCTTTCTTT. Its protein product is CASRNVGGTEAFF.

On this clonotype itself: This may come from a read error, since a much larger clone is one base off. This CDR3 reads CASSVVAAQETQYF. The CDR3, as DNA: TGTGCCAGCAGCGTCGTAGCGGCCCAAGAGACCCAGTACTTC. The chain joins TRBV5-6 to TRBJ2-5; maybe TRBD2 (6 bases). V was cut by 4 bases and J by 1 base, with 11 bases left in between. The V gene's germline CDR1 is SGHDT and CDR2 YYEEEE. This CDR3 is 14 amino acids long.

The chain combines TRBV6-2 or TRBV6-3 with TRBJ1-4; D unclear. The CDR3 consists of 14 residues. Germline V gene lookup returns CDR1 MNHEY and CDR2 SVGEGT. V shed 6 bases and J shed 1 base, with 9 bases lying between them. The CDR3 protein is CASRTWRTNEKLFF. For the CDR3, the DNA is TGTGCCAGCAGGACGTGGAGAACTAATGAAAAACTGTTTTTT.

This clonotype was seen more than once but under ten times. The J gene is TRBJ2-3, the V gene TRBV20-1; tentative D call: TRBD2 (6 bases). From germline, CDR1 is DFQATT and CDR2 SNEGSKA (reference sequence). This CDR3 has 13 residues. The V and J ends lost 7 bases and 2 bases respectively, with 13 bases between them. For the CDR3, the DNA is TGCAGTGTTTTGGCGGGGACCACAGATACGCAGTATTTT. Translating gives CSVLAGTTDTQYF.

This clonotype has only a few counts. The rearrangement uses TRBV6-6 and TRBJ1-1; D unclear. CDR3 length: 14 amino acids. Germline lookup yields CDR1 MNHNY and CDR2 SVGAGI (reference sequence). Trimming took 0 bases from V and 4 from J, leaving 9 bases between them. CDR3 residues: CASSYSGKGTEAFF. The CDR3 region has the DNA TGTGCCAGCAGTTACTCAGGGAAGGGCACTGAAGCTTTCTTT.

This sequence joins TRBV6-2 or TRBV6-3 and TRBJ2-7; TRBD2 aligns across 11 bases. Germline CDR1 reads MNHEY; CDR2 reads SVGEGT. The CDR3 spans 18 residues. The V segment lost 5 bases and the J segment 5 bases; nucleotides outside the gene matches: 17. CDR3 coding DNA: TGTGCCAGCAGTGCCCCGGGACTAGCGGAAGCCAAGGGGAACGAGCAGTACTTC. Translating it yields CASSAPGLAEAKGNEQYF.

This clonotype occurred many times. This rearrangement joins TRBV7-2 to TRBJ1-3; 7 bases fit TRBD1. The CDR3 covers 15 residues. Germline V lookup: CDR1 SGHTA, CDR2 FQGNSA. Unmatched junction bases numbered 8, after V lost 5 bases and J lost 4 bases. CDR3 protein: CASSLQGGTGNTIYF. CDR3 bases: TGTGCCAGCAGCCTGCAGGGGGGTACGGGAAACACCATATATTTT. Using reference TRBV7-2 and TRBJ1-3 for the parts outside the CDR3, the full variable domain is GAGVSQSPSNKVTEKGKDVELRCDPISGHTALYWYRQSLGQGLEFLIYFQGNSAPDKSGLPSDRFSAERTGGSVSTLTIQRTQQEDSAVYLCASSLQGGTGNTIYFGEGSWLTVV.

CDR3 coding DNA: TGTGCCAGCAGCTTATACCCCCAGGGGCCCATGAACACTGAAGCTTTCTTT. It codes for CASSLYPQGPMNTEAFF. The rearrangement joins TRBV7-8 to TRBJ1-1; D possibly corresponds to TRBD1 (6 bases). Trimming removed 2 bases at V and 0 bases at J, with 16 bases between. This CDR3 is 17 amino acids long. CDR1 SGHVS and CDR2 FQNEAQ come from the germline V gene.

The chain links TRBV7-2 to TRBJ1-1; maybe TRBD1 (5 bases). This CDR3 comprises 15 residues. The germline V gene encodes CDR1 SGHTA and CDR2 FQGNSA. V was cut by 0 bases and J by 4 bases, with 12 bases left in between. As DNA, the CDR3 is TGTGCCAGCAGCTTAGCAGGTTCAGGGTTCACTGAAGCTTTCTTT. Encoded protein: CASSLAGSGFTEAFF.